This is a list of T cell receptor beta chains from one sample in a study of beta chain features in type 1 diabetes. The table came from immunoSEQ multiplex PCR; TCRdb's copy has only in-frame clones and leaves some out. Among 250,000 to 300,000 clones listed, approximately 25% were seen once. Sequencing used naive CD4+ T cells from blood. The receptors stem from a woman in her 30s with type 1 diabetes. The CDR3 runs from the conserved cysteine through the conserved F or W. The order of the fields is V gene, D gene, clone size, J gene, CDR3 DNA, CDR3 protein. D genes are given only for firm matches. For some rows the clone size is stated as once, few or many, or as a class when expanded; others skip it.

V: TRBV5-1
D: .
size: .
J: TRBJ2-7
DNA: TGCGCCAGCAGTCCTGGAGGGGGGGTTACCTACGAGCAGTACTTC
CDR3: CASSPGGGVTYEQYF

V: TRBV5-1
D: TRBD2
size: .
J: TRBJ2-1
DNA: TGCGCCAGCAGCACCTCGGGACTAGCGTCGAGCTCCTACAATGAGCAGTTCTTC
CDR3: CASSTSGLASSSYNEQFF

V: TRBV29-1
D: .
size: few
J: TRBJ2-7
DNA: TGCAGCGCTAATCAGGGAACCTCCTACGAGCAGTACTTC
CDR3: CSANQGTSYEQYF

V: TRBV7-3
D: .
size: once
J: TRBJ2-2
DNA: TGTGCCAGCAGCTTATTCCGAAGTAGCGGATCGAACACCGGGGAGCTGTTTTTT
CDR3: CASSLFRSSGSNTGELFF

V: TRBV30
D: TRBD1
size: .
J: TRBJ2-1
DNA: TGTGCCGGGGGACAGGGGGGTTTTGAGCAGTTCTTC
CDR3: CAGGQGGFEQFF

V: TRBV7-3
D: .
size: .
J: TRBJ2-3
DNA: TGTGCCAGCAGCTTGGTAGCTTCAACAGATACGCAGTATTTT
CDR3: CASSLVASTDTQYF

V: TRBV20-1
D: .
size: .
J: TRBJ1-2
DNA: TGCAGTGCTAGGAGTATAAGAGGCTACACCTTC
CDR3: CSARSIRGYTF

V: TRBV5-4
D: TRBD1
size: .
J: TRBJ1-1
DNA: TGTGCCAGCAGCTGGGGACAGCCGAACACTGAAGCTTTCTTT
CDR3: CASSWGQPNTEAFF

V: TRBV7-9
D: .
size: .
J: TRBJ2-7
DNA: TGTGCCAGCAGACCGTCCTTGCTAGCGCTCGAGCAGTACTTC
CDR3: CASRPSLLALEQYF

V: TRBV15
D: .
size: few
J: TRBJ1-1
DNA: TGTGCCACCAGACAACCGAACACTGAAGCTTTCTTT
CDR3: CATRQPNTEAFF

V: TRBV19
D: .
size: few
J: TRBJ1-2
DNA: TGTGCCAGTAGTCAGAGTTTGACAGTCAACTATGGCTACACCTTC
CDR3: CASSQSLTVNYGYTF

V: TRBV5-1
D: TRBD1
size: .
J: TRBJ1-4
DNA: TGCGCCAGCAGTCCAGGACAGGGTAATGAAAAACTGTTTTTT
CDR3: CASSPGQGNEKLFF

V: TRBV6-6
D: .
size: .
J: TRBJ2-2
DNA: TGTGCCAGCAGGCTGGAGGGCGCGAACACCGGGGAGCTGTTTTTT
CDR3: CASRLEGANTGELFF

V: TRBV30
D: .
size: .
J: TRBJ1-1
DNA: TGTGCCTGGACCCGGACTGAAGCTTTCTTT
CDR3: CAWTRTEAFF

V: TRBV29-1
D: .
size: few
J: TRBJ2-1
DNA: TGCAGCGTTGAAGCCAGAAGCTCCTACAATGAGCAGTTCTTC
CDR3: CSVEARSSYNEQFF

V: TRBV7-7
D: .
size: .
J: TRBJ1-1
DNA: TGTGCTAGCAGCTCGAGGGCGGGGGATGAAGCTTTCTTT
CDR3: CASSSRAGDEAFF

V: TRBV7-8
D: TRBD1
size: .
J: TRBJ2-5
DNA: TGTGCCAGCAGCTTAGGACAGGGGGCCCAAGAGACCCAGTACTTC
CDR3: CASSLGQGAQETQYF

V: TRBV7-9
D: TRBD1
size: few
J: TRBJ2-1
DNA: TGTGCCAGCAGCGCCGGGACAGAATACAATGAGCAGTTCTTC
CDR3: CASSAGTEYNEQFF

V: TRBV20-1
D: .
size: .
J: TRBJ2-1
DNA: TGCAGTGGAGGCCTCGGCAATGAGCAGTTCTTC
CDR3: CSGGLGNEQFF

V: TRBV5-1
D: .
size: few
J: TRBJ2-6
DNA: TGCGCCAGCAGCTTGGTTTCAGGGTTGTCCGCTGGGGCCAACGTCCTGACTTTC
CDR3: CASSLVSGLSAGANVLTF

V: TRBV9
D: TRBD2
size: .
J: TRBJ2-1
DNA: TGTGCCAGCAGCCGCATGGCGGGAGCTAACAATGAGCAGTTCTTC
CDR3: CASSRMAGANNEQFF

V: TRBV4-1
D: .
size: .
J: TRBJ1-1
DNA: TGCGCCAGCAGCCTTAGACAGGAGAACACTGAAGCTTTCTTT
CDR3: CASSLRQENTEAFF

V: TRBV9
D: TRBD2
size: .
J: TRBJ2-5
DNA: TGTGCCAGCAGCGTAGGAGTAGCGGGAGGGCCAGAGACCCAGTACTTC
CDR3: CASSVGVAGGPETQYF

V: TRBV6-1
D: .
size: .
J: TRBJ1-1
DNA: TGTGCCAGCAGTGAAGCGAGCGGATACGGGATTGAAGCTTTCTTT
CDR3: CASSEASGYGIEAFF

V: TRBV28
D: TRBD1
size: .
J: TRBJ1-4
DNA: TGTGCCAGCAGGCCCGGACAGGACGAAAAACTGTTTTTT
CDR3: CASRPGQDEKLFF

V: TRBV15
D: .
size: .
J: TRBJ2-1
DNA: TGTGCCACCAGCAGTCCCAGCAGGTCCCCATTCGATGAGCAGTTCTTC
CDR3: CATSSPSRSPFDEQFF

V: TRBV18
D: TRBD2
size: few
J: TRBJ2-7
DNA: TGTGCCAGCTCACCACCTGGACTAGCGGGAGGCCGCTACGAGCAGTACTTC
CDR3: CASSPPGLAGGRYEQYF

V: TRBV6-5
D: .
size: few
J: TRBJ1-1
DNA: TGTGCCAGCAGTTACTCGAGCCTGAACACTGAAGCTTTCTTT
CDR3: CASSYSSLNTEAFF

V: TRBV29-1
D: .
size: few
J: TRBJ1-1
DNA: TGCAGCGCTGACCAAATCGGAGCTTTCTTT
CDR3: CSADQIGAFF

V: TRBV2
D: .
size: .
J: TRBJ2-7
DNA: TGTGCCAGCACCGAGCAGGCAGTCTCCTACGAGCAGTACTTC
CDR3: CASTEQAVSYEQYF

V: TRBV19
D: .
size: few
J: TRBJ1-1
DNA: TGTGCCAGTAGTAGAGGGAGGCCCCGGGGCACTGAAGCTTTCTTT
CDR3: CASSRGRPRGTEAFF

V: TRBV7-2
D: .
size: .
J: TRBJ1-2
DNA: TGTGCCAGCAGGCGGGCGGCCGGGGGAGACTATGGCTACACCTTC
CDR3: CASRRAAGGDYGYTF

V: TRBV28
D: .
size: .
J: TRBJ2-3
DNA: TGTGCCAGCACCCAGGGAGGTAGCACAGATACGCAGTATTTT
CDR3: CASTQGGSTDTQYF

V: TRBV21-1
D: .
size: .
J: TRBJ1-5
DNA: TGTGCCAGCAGCAGCCGGGACAGGTCATATAACAATCAGCCCCAGCATTTT
CDR3: CASSSRDRSYNNQPQHF

V: TRBV5-8
D: .
size: .
J: TRBJ1-5
DNA: TGTGCCAGCAGCTTGGGGACAGTCTATAGCAATCAGCCCCAGCATTTT
CDR3: CASSLGTVYSNQPQHF

V: TRBV29-1
D: TRBD2
size: .
J: TRBJ2-5
DNA: TGCAGCGTTGAACGCGGGGGGCAGGAGACCCAGTACTTC
CDR3: CSVERGGQETQYF

V: TRBV7-2
D: .
size: .
J: TRBJ2-1
DNA: TGTGCCAGCAGCTTAGTTCTCTTGGGCAGGGGCAATGAGCAGTTCTTC
CDR3: CASSLVLLGRGNEQFF

V: TRBV20-1
D: .
size: .
J: TRBJ2-4
DNA: TGCCTCCGTCCGGGCATTCAGTACTTC
CDR3: CLRPGIQYF

V: TRBV9
D: .
size: .
J: TRBJ2-5
DNA: TGTGCCAGCAGCCCGGCGAGGGAGACCCAGTACTTC
CDR3: CASSPARETQYF

V: TRBV7-9
D: .
size: few
J: TRBJ2-7
DNA: TGTGCCAGCAGCGGAGATCATTGGGAGTACGAGCAGTACTTC
CDR3: CASSGDHWEYEQYF

V: TRBV2
D: TRBD1
size: few
J: TRBJ1-5
DNA: TGTGCCAGCAGTGAACTCAGGGGGGATCAGCCCCAGCATTTT
CDR3: CASSELRGDQPQHF

V: TRBV15
D: .
size: .
J: TRBJ2-5
DNA: TGTGCCACCGGTAGCGGGGACAGCAGAGAGACCCAGTACTTC
CDR3: CATGSGDSRETQYF

V: TRBV28
D: TRBD2
size: .
J: TRBJ2-1
DNA: TGTGCCAGCAGTATGGGACTAGCGGGAGGGCCTAATGAGCAGTTCTTC
CDR3: CASSMGLAGGPNEQFF

V: TRBV29-1
D: .
size: many
J: TRBJ2-6
DNA: TGCAGCGTTCAGGCTGGAGGGGCCAACGTCCTGACTTTC
CDR3: CSVQAGGANVLTF

V: TRBV9
D: .
size: few
J: TRBJ2-5
DNA: TGTGCCAGCAGTAGTACGGGTTCCCAAGAGACCCAGTACTTC
CDR3: CASSSTGSQETQYF

V: TRBV11-2
D: .
size: .
J: TRBJ2-5
DNA: TGTGCCAGCAGCCTCGAGACAGGGCGGGGAGAGACCCAGTACTTC
CDR3: CASSLETGRGETQYF

V: TRBV15
D: .
size: .
J: TRBJ1-2
DNA: TGTGCCACCAAAAACCGTGGGGAGGGCTACACCTTC
CDR3: CATKNRGEGYTF

V: TRBV6-6
D: .
size: few
J: TRBJ1-5
DNA: TGTGCCAGCAGCTTCTCGGGCAATCAGCCCCAGCATTTT
CDR3: CASSFSGNQPQHF

V: TRBV7-9
D: .
size: .
J: TRBJ2-1
DNA: TGTGCCAGCAGCTCCGTAGAGCAGTTCTTC
CDR3: CASSSVEQFF

V: TRBV20-1
D: .
size: .
J: TRBJ2-3
DNA: TGCAGTGCTAGAAGGGGGGATACGCAGTATTTT
CDR3: CSARRGDTQYF

V: TRBV28
D: .
size: few
J: TRBJ1-2
DNA: TGTGCCAGCAGTTTTACTTCCGGCTACACCTTC
CDR3: CASSFTSGYTF

V: TRBV6-5
D: TRBD1
size: few
J: TRBJ2-7
DNA: TGTGCCAGCAGAAAGGGACAGGGCTACGAGCAGTACTTC
CDR3: CASRKGQGYEQYF

V: TRBV18
D: .
size: .
J: TRBJ2-1
DNA: TGTGCCAGCTCACCGACACAGGGTGAGAATGAGCAGTTCTTC
CDR3: CASSPTQGENEQFF

V: TRBV6-5
D: TRBD2
size: few
J: TRBJ2-7
DNA: TGTGCCAGCAGCCCGCGGGGGGGCGCGGAGCAGTACTTC
CDR3: CASSPRGGAEQYF

V: TRBV21-1
D: .
size: few
J: TRBJ1-2
DNA: TGTGCCAGCAGCAAAGGAGGTTCGGGTGCCAATGGCTACACCTTC
CDR3: CASSKGGSGANGYTF

V: TRBV5-1
D: .
size: .
J: TRBJ2-2
DNA: TGCGCCAGCAGCTTGGACAAGAACACCGGGGAGCTGTTTTTT
CDR3: CASSLDKNTGELFF

V: TRBV30
D: TRBD2
size: few
J: TRBJ2-7
DNA: TGTGCCGGGACTAGCGGGAGCTCCTACGAGCAGTACTTC
CDR3: CAGTSGSSYEQYF